Below, one T cell receptor beta chain is given with its context. Its antigen remains unidentified. The sample is drawn from a study of T cell responses to AZD1222 COVID-19 vaccine. Notes on the study in general: It was only after the peak T cell response that any repertoires were sampled.

V was clipped by 9 bases and J by 0 bases; unmatched bases: 4. The CDR3 totals 13 residues. Germline V gives CDR1 SNHLY, CDR2 FYNNEI. Generated by immunoSEQ multiplex PCR, the TCRdb table keeps only in-frame clones and is missing some. The table has roughly 120,000 clones, roughly 88% seen once. This sequence joins TRBV2 and TRBJ1-2, with 7 bases matching TRBD1. The sequence was collected from an adult in good health. The source material was peripheral blood, sampled on day 0 of AZD1222 vaccination. Here the CDR3 DNA reads TGTGCCAGTAGACAGGGAGCTAACTATGGCTACACCTTC. Its translation: CASRQGANYGYTF.